This TCR beta chain came from a study of blood T cells in healthy people across ages. This clonotype was picked up a small number of times. Then a second PCR, running roughly 7 to 11 cycles, was carried out with a sample-barcoded 5' primer and a J-beta primer mix. TCRdb re-analysed the 5' RACE reads in MiXCR, keeping a single row per CDR3 protein. The data hold 1 million or so distinct CDR3 sequences, with under 30% observed a single time. These data also formed part of another study, on T cells of mothers and their children. From that report: Donation came from three healthy Caucasian mothers together with their six children. The study found slightly higher but non-significant overlap in related versus unrelated mother-child pairs.

This receptor was identified in a girl between 2 and 10 years old in good health. The sequenced sample consisted of blood.

The CDR3 reads CATSLIGNEQFF. CDR3 nucleotides: TGTGCCACCAGCCTAATAGGCAATGAGCAGTTCTTC. J is TRBJ2-1 and V is TRBV24-1; D is uncertain. CDR1 is KGHDR and CDR2 is SFDVKD in the germline V gene. V gave up 7 bases and J gave up 6 bases, with 9 bases separating them. The CDR3 length is 12 residues.